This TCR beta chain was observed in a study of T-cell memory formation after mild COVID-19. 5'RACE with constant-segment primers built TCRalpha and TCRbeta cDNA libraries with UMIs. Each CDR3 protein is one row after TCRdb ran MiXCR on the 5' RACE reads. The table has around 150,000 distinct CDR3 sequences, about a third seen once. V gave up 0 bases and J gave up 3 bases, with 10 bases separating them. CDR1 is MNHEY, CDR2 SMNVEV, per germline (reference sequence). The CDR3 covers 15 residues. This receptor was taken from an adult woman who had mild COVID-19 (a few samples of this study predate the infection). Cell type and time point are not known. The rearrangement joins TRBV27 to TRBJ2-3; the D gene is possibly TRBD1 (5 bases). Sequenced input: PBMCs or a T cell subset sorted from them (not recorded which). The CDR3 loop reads CASSLSDQGTDTQYF. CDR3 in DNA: TGTGCCAGCAGTTTATCAGACCAGGGAACAGATACGCAGTATTTT.